The rows below give T cell receptor beta chains drawn from one sample of a study of T cells in Graves' hyperthyroidism and ophthalmopathy. A single record per CDR3 protein comes from TCRdb applying MiXCR to the multiplex PCR reads. Counted here are hundreds of thousands of distinct CDR3 sequences, approximately 18% occurring once; the ten biggest clones make up roughly 40%. The specimen was blood. These receptors were taken from a man between 45 and 60 years old with Graves' ophthalmopathy. CDR3s include the opening cysteine and the closing phenylalanine or tryptophan. D genes are given only for firm matches. Not all rows give a size; the values are once, few, many and, for expanded clones, a class.

DNA | CDR3 | V | size | J | D
TGTGCCAGCAGCTTTACGGGGAATCAGCCCCAGCATTTT | CASSFTGNQPQHF | TRBV7-2 | many | TRBJ1-5 | NA
TGTGCCAGCAGCTTATCGACGGGAGGGTCGAATGAGCAGTTCTTC | CASSLSTGGSNEQFF | TRBV7-3 | many | TRBJ2-1 | TRBD2
TGTGCCAGCAGTTCCAAATTAAGGGGACGAACCACAGATACGCAGTATTTT | CASSSKLRGRTTDTQYF | TRBV28 | NA | TRBJ2-3 | NA
TGTGCCAGCACCCCGGTCGATGAGCAGTTCTTC | CASTPVDEQFF | TRBV7-2 | many | TRBJ2-1 | NA
TGTGCCTGGAGTAGGAAGGGTGAAGCTTTCTTT | CAWSRKGEAFF | TRBV30 | many | TRBJ1-1 | NA
TGTGTCAGCTCACCGGACGCCAACGTCCTGACTTTC | CVSSPDANVLTF | TRBV18 | NA | TRBJ2-6 | NA
TGCAGTGCTAGGCTGACAGGGCCGAGTGGCTACACCTTC | CSARLTGPSGYTF | TRBV20-1 | few | TRBJ1-2 | TRBD1
TGCAGTGCCCCAAGACAGGGACCAGATACGCAGTATTTT | CSAPRQGPDTQYF | TRBV20-1 | NA | TRBJ2-3 | TRBD1
TGTGCCAGCAGCCTTAGCGGGGCCACCTACAATGAGCAGTTCTTC | CASSLSGATYNEQFF | TRBV11-2 | many | TRBJ2-1 | TRBD2
TGTGCCAGCAGTCTACAAGCCGGGACACTCAATCAGCCCCAGCATTTT | CASSLQAGTLNQPQHF | TRBV12-3/TRBV12-4 | NA | TRBJ1-5 | NA
TGTGCCAGCTCGGCGGACAGGGGATTCTACGAGCAGTACTTC | CASSADRGFYEQYF | TRBV18 | NA | TRBJ2-7 | TRBD1
TGTGCCAGCAGTTACGGGACTAGGCTGTACGAGCAGTACTTC | CASSYGTRLYEQYF | TRBV6-2/TRBV6-3 | few | TRBJ2-7 | TRBD2
TGTGCCAGCAGTATTTACAGCGGCCTCTACGAGCAGTACTTC | CASSIYSGLYEQYF | TRBV2 | many | TRBJ2-7 | NA
TGTGCTAGCAGCCCAGATGGACAGGCTGCCGAGCAGTACTTC | CASSPDGQAAEQYF | TRBV7-7 | many | TRBJ2-7 | TRBD1
TGTGCCAGCAACGTACGGACAGCTGAAAAACTGTTTTTT | CASNVRTAEKLFF | TRBV11-2 | NA | TRBJ1-4 | NA
TGTGCCAGCAGTTTTGGTAGGCCCAATCAGCCCCAGCATTTT | CASSFGRPNQPQHF | TRBV27 | many | TRBJ1-5 | NA